The clone carrying this TCR beta chain appeared once. The data belong to a study of control samples from healthy donors and cancer patients. Clones were sequenced by immunoSEQ multiplex PCR, and TCRdb holds only the in-frame ones, with some missing. The sample holds about 82,000 clones, roughly 90% seen once. J gave up 15 bases and V 3 bases, and 19 bases lay outside the gene matches. Germline V lookup: CDR1 LGHDT, CDR2 YNNKEL (reference sequence). CDR3 length: 16 amino acids. Sequenced sample: blood. This sequence joins TRBV3-1 (or the pseudogene TRBV3-2) and TRBJ1-4, with 7 nucleotides matching TRBD1. The clonotype comes from a man aged 45 to 65 in good health. The CDR3 nucleotides read TGTGCCAGCAGCCATCCCCGACTGGCAGGGGGATTGGTAGTGTTTTTT. It encodes CASSHPRLAGGLVVFF.